Sequencing of this TCR beta chain was carried out in a study of cytomegalovirus exposure and HLA in healthy donors. As for the study in general: Of all 380 or so donors who were genotyped, about 80% belonged to the Caucasian-associated ancestry cluster. Overall study results and limits: Accurate prediction of most subjects' HLA-A and HLA-B alleles from TCR beta sequences was reported.

Researchers ran the PCR with 60 Vbeta and 13 Jbeta primers. Using immunoSEQ multiplex PCR, the repertoire was profiled, and TCRdb retains in-frame clones only, with some absent. The profile shows 150,000 to 200,000 clones, about 59% of them singletons. The study sampled nominally healthy donors, though unrecorded immune exposures were likely. CDR1 is SGHRS and CDR2 is YFSETQ in the germline V gene. Trimming cost V 5 bases and J 3 bases, with 12 bases left between them. The CDR3 extends over 13 amino acids. As for this clone: Its antigen is not identified.

This sequence originates from a man between 35 and 55 years old in good health and CMV-seronegative. The chain recombines TRBV5-1 with TRBJ2-7, with a possible D match to TRBD2 (5 bases). Sequencing input: PBMCs. The CDR3 reads CASRFERNYEQYF. CDR3 coding DNA: TGCGCCAGCAGATTTGAGCGGAACTACGAGCAGTACTTC.